This T cell receptor (beta chain) was captured in a study of blood T cell repertoires in COVID-19. In the original processing: Estimation of nucleated cell counts relied on the amplification of reference gene primers. TCRdb's table, derived via immunoSEQ multiplex PCR, lists solely in-frame clones and lacks some. V, J and clone size reflect that table, while D and trimming were determined from the DNA. The data show around 700,000 clones, with more than 80% seen just once and roughly 0.25% held by the top ten. Of note for this clone: An end of the junction differs from the germline gene, which may be a read error.

This CDR3 comprises 12 residues. Germline CDR1 is DFQATT and CDR2 is SNEGSKA (reference sequence). This sequence was found in a woman aged 18-29 years with acute or convalescent COVID-19. The chain is built from TRBV20-1 and TRBJ1-4, with D possibly matching TRBD1 (5 bases). What was sequenced was peripheral blood. CDR3 region: CSASPNVQGYPF. In DNA form, the CDR3 reads TGCAGTGCTAGTCCAAACGTCCAGGGATACCCCTTT.